The rows below give T cell receptor beta chains drawn from one sample of a study of radiation and T cells in renal cell carcinoma. Using immunoSEQ multiplex PCR, the repertoire was profiled, and TCRdb retains in-frame clones only, with some absent. The sample shows more than 9,500 clones, approximately 68% of them seen only once. The sample consisted of tumor tissue, taken from a patient whose treatment was nephrectomy without radiotherapy. The origin of the receptors is a woman of 80 years or more with renal cell carcinoma. Each CDR3 is given with its conserved first and last residue. D genes are given only for firm matches. Some rows have no size entry. The others give once, few or many, or a class for an expanded clone.

clone_size	j_call	v_call	d_call	cdr3_nt	cdr3_aa
medium-sized	TRBJ2-5	TRBV21-1	NA	TGTGCCAGCAGCAAAGGGCGCTTGATTAGGCCCCAGTACTTC	CASSKGRLIRPQYF
few	TRBJ2-3	TRBV2	TRBD2	TGTGCCAGCAGGCGGACTAGCTCGGGGGTCACAGATACGCAGTATTTT	CASRRTSSGVTDTQYF
NA	TRBJ2-7	TRBV10-2	TRBD2	TGCGCCAGCAGTCTGAGGGCGGGGGGGCCCGAGCAGTACTTC	CASSLRAGGPEQYF
NA	TRBJ2-5	TRBV20-1	NA	TGCAGTGCTCCCTGGTGGGAGACCCAGTACTTC	CSAPWWETQYF
few	TRBJ1-1	TRBV12-1	NA	TGTGCCAGCAGCTTTGTACGAGGGATGAACACTGAAGCTTTCTTT	CASSFVRGMNTEAFF
NA	TRBJ2-5	TRBV5-1	NA	TGCGCCAGCAGCCTGGGGTCTGGGTGGGAGACCCAGTACTTC	CASSLGSGWETQYF
NA	TRBJ1-2	TRBV15	TRBD1	TGTGCCACCAGCAGGACTAAGACCGGGACAGGGGGCCTGTATGGCTACACCTTC	CATSRTKTGTGGLYGYTF
few	TRBJ1-1	TRBV4-2	NA	TGTGCCAGCAGCCAAGGGGCAGGAGAGAACACTGAAGCTTTCTTT	CASSQGAGENTEAFF
NA	TRBJ1-4	TRBV7-2	NA	TGTGCCAGCAGCTGGGGACGTAAGGATGAAAAACTGTTTTTT	CASSWGRKDEKLFF
NA	TRBJ2-7	TRBV5-6	NA	TGTGCCAGCAGCCGCAGGGACGGCGGCTACGAGCAGTACTTC	CASSRRDGGYEQYF
NA	TRBJ2-2	TRBV5-4	TRBD2	TGTGCAGGAACTAGCGGGGGCCGAACGAACACCGGGGAGCTGTTTTTT	CAGTSGGRTNTGELFF
once	TRBJ1-5	TRBV15	TRBD1	TGTGCCACCAGCTCGGACAGGGCTATCAATCAGCCCCAGCATTTT	CATSSDRAINQPQHF
medium-sized	TRBJ1-4	TRBV5-1	NA	TGCGCCAGCAGCTTGTATCCCTTGGAGACTATTAATGAAAAACTGTTTTTT	CASSLYPLETINEKLFF
NA	TRBJ1-1	TRBV10-2	NA	TGCGCCAGCAGCGTCGCAGGACAGACTGAAGCTTTCTTT	CASSVAGQTEAFF
NA	TRBJ2-3	TRBV2	NA	TGTGCCAGCAGTGACTACCTTAGCACAGATACGCAGTATTTT	CASSDYLSTDTQYF
few	TRBJ2-7	TRBV28	NA	TGTGCCAGCAGTTTCAACCACGGGGCCTCCTACGAGCAGTACTTC	CASSFNHGASYEQYF
NA	TRBJ2-1	TRBV2	NA	TGTGCCAGCCGTACCGGCAGCTCCTACAATGAGCAGTTCTTC	CASRTGSSYNEQFF
once	TRBJ1-3	TRBV28	NA	TGTGCCAGCAGTTTAGCCTCCAGGGCCTCTGGAAACACCATATATTTT	CASSLASRASGNTIYF
NA	TRBJ1-1	TRBV19	NA	TGTGCCAGTAGTAGCTCCAGGAACACTGAAGCTTTCTTT	CASSSSRNTEAFF
NA	TRBJ2-4	TRBV21-1	NA	TGTGCCAGCAGAAAAGTGGGCCTACTAGCCAAAAACATTCAGTACTTC	CASRKVGLLAKNIQYF
NA	TRBJ1-2	TRBV28	NA	TGTGCCAGCACCTCCTGGGGAGGGTCGGGTGGCTACACCTTC	CASTSWGGSGGYTF
once	TRBJ1-1	TRBV6-5	NA	TGTGCCAGCAGTTTACGGTACAGAAACACTGAAGCTTTCTTT	CASSLRYRNTEAFF
NA	TRBJ1-1	TRBV7-2	TRBD1	TGTGCCAGCAGCTTAAGACAGGGGGCGGACACTGAAGCTTTCTTT	CASSLRQGADTEAFF
large	TRBJ1-4	TRBV18	NA	TGTGCCAGCTCACCAGCAACAGGGCAGAGGTCAGCTAATGAAAAACTGTTTTTT	CASSPATGQRSANEKLFF
few	TRBJ2-7	TRBV29-1	NA	TGCAGCGTTGATGTGGGACACGAGCAGTACTTC	CSVDVGHEQYF
NA	TRBJ2-1	TRBV2	NA	TGTGCCAGCAGTGAACAGGATTCCTACAATGAGCAGTTCTTC	CASSEQDSYNEQFF
NA	TRBJ1-6	TRBV5-1	TRBD1	TGCGCCAGCAGCTTGGCAAACAGGGGACGGAATTCACCCCTCCACTTT	CASSLANRGRNSPLHF
few	TRBJ2-1	TRBV7-9	NA	TGTGCCAGCACCTTTCTGGGTGAGCAGTTCTTC	CASTFLGEQFF
NA	TRBJ2-5	TRBV4-1	TRBD2	TGCGCCAGCAGCCCCTGGGATAGCGGGGGGGCAGAGACCCAGTACTTC	CASSPWDSGGAETQYF
once	TRBJ1-2	TRBV28	NA	TGTGCCAGCAGTTTAAGTGGGACTACTAACTATGGCTACACCTTC	CASSLSGTTNYGYTF
NA	TRBJ1-2	TRBV27	NA	TGTGCCACCTGGGACGCCAACTATGGCTACACCTTC	CATWDANYGYTF
NA	TRBJ1-1	TRBV5-1	NA	TGCGCCACTATGGGCGGACCAGAAAACACTGAAGCTTTCTTT	CATMGGPENTEAFF
NA	TRBJ2-5	TRBV12-5	NA	TGTGCTAGTGGCAGGGAGGTGGGTGGAGAGACCCAGTACTTC	CASGREVGGETQYF
NA	TRBJ1-3	TRBV19	NA	TGTGCCAACGTGAGAACAGAATCTAACTCTGGAAACACCATATATTTT	CANVRTESNSGNTIYF
NA	TRBJ2-5	TRBV9	NA	TGTGCCAGCAGCGTATCGACGGGGGGCTGGGAGACCCAGTACTTC	CASSVSTGGWETQYF
NA	TRBJ2-5	TRBV6-5	NA	TGTGCCAGCAGTCGCGGACTGGACTCAGGGCGGACCCAGTACTTC	CASSRGLDSGRTQYF
NA	TRBJ1-1	TRBV7-9	NA	TGTGCCAGCAGCTTAGTAGCAGCAGAAGCTTTCTTT	CASSLVAAEAFF
medium-sized	TRBJ2-1	TRBV9	NA	TGTGCCAGCAGCGTAGCTACTGGAGCGTTCGATGAGCAGTTCTTC	CASSVATGAFDEQFF
once	TRBJ1-3	TRBV9	NA	TGTGCCAGCAGCTTCGGAGGCTCTGGAAACACCATATATTTT	CASSFGGSGNTIYF
NA	TRBJ2-7	TRBV6-5	NA	TGTGCCAGCAGTTACGCGAGCCCCCATCCCTACGAGCAGTACTTC	CASSYASPHPYEQYF
NA	TRBJ1-4	TRBV4-3	TRBD1	TGCGCCAGCAACCGGGGACAGGGTGAAAAACTGTTTTTT	CASNRGQGEKLFF
NA	TRBJ2-3	TRBV14	TRBD1	TGTGCCAGCAGCCCAACAGGGGGCGCGGGCGAAGGCACAGATACGCAGTATTTT	CASSPTGGAGEGTDTQYF
NA	TRBJ1-2	TRBV23-1	NA	TGCGCCAGCAGTTGGGGCCAAACACCTTTCTATGGCTACACCTTC	CASSWGQTPFYGYTF
NA	TRBJ2-4	TRBV18	NA	TGTGCCAGCTCACCACCGGCACTAGCCAAAAACATTCAGTACTTC	CASSPPALAKNIQYF
NA	TRBJ2-3	TRBV4-1	TRBD2	TGCGCCAGCAGCCAAGTTGCGGGAGGGCGGGGGGACACAGATACGCAGTATTTT	CASSQVAGGRGDTDTQYF
NA	TRBJ1-6	TRBV7-2	NA	TGTGCCAGCAGCCAATGGCGGGTAGATTATAATTCACCCCTCCACTTT	CASSQWRVDYNSPLHF
NA	TRBJ1-1	TRBV6-6	NA	TGTGCCAGCAGCCCGAACAGGGACACTGAAGCTTTCTTT	CASSPNRDTEAFF
few	TRBJ1-5	TRBV29-1	TRBD1	TGCAGCGTCGCGACAGGGGGAGGTTGGGATCAGCCCCAGCATTTT	CSVATGGGWDQPQHF
once	TRBJ2-7	TRBV10-2	NA	TGCGCCAGCAGTGTGTACCTTGGCGAAGACGAGCAGTACTTC	CASSVYLGEDEQYF
NA	TRBJ1-1	TRBV2	NA	TGTGCCAGTAATATTTTACAGGGCGAAGGGATTGAAGCTTTCTTT	CASNILQGEGIEAFF
few	TRBJ2-1	TRBV7-7	TRBD1	TGTGCTAGCAGCTTAGGGACAGACAATGAGCAGTTCTTC	CASSLGTDNEQFF
NA	TRBJ2-5	TRBV7-6	TRBD2	TGTGCCAGCAGCCCAAGCGGGGCCTCGGGGGAGACCCAGTACTTC	CASSPSGASGETQYF
NA	TRBJ2-7	TRBV2	NA	TGTGCCAGCAGAGACCAGGGGAAAGGCGAGCAGTACTTC	CASRDQGKGEQYF
medium-sized	TRBJ1-2	TRBV27	NA	TGTGCCAGCAGTCTACAGGGTGGGAACTATGGCTACACCTTC	CASSLQGGNYGYTF
NA	TRBJ2-2	TRBV2	NA	TGTGCCAGTCTTTTGGCCCGTTCGAACACCGGGGAGCTGTTTTTT	CASLLARSNTGELFF
few	TRBJ1-5	TRBV28	NA	TGTGCCAGCAGTTTAGCCCGACAGGATCAGCCCCAGCATTTT	CASSLARQDQPQHF
once	TRBJ1-5	TRBV4-2	NA	TGTGCCAGCAGCCAGGGTACCCGGACCCACCAGCAGCCCCAGCATTTT	CASSQGTRTHQQPQHF